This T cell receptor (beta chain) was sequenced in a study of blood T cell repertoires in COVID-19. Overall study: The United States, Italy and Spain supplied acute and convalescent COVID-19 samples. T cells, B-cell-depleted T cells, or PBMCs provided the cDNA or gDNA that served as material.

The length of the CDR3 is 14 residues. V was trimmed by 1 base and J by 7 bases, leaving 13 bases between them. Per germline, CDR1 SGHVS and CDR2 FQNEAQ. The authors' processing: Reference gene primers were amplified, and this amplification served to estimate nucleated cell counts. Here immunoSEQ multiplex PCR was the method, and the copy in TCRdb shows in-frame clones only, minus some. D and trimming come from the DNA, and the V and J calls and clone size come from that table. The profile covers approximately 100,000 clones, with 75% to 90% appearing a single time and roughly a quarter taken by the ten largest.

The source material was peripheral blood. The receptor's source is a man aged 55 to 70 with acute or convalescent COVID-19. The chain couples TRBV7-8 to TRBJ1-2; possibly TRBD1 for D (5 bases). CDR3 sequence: CASSLVSGSAGYTF. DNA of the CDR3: TGTGCCAGCAGCTTAGTTTCAGGGTCGGCTGGCTACACCTTC.